The 31 T cell receptor beta chains below all came from one sample that was sequenced in a study of T cell responses to AZD1222 COVID-19 vaccine. The table came from immunoSEQ multiplex PCR; TCRdb's copy has only in-frame clones and leaves some out. The table records over 150,000 clones, approximately 90% of them present only once. Sample: peripheral blood, taken 28 days after the second AZD1222 dose. These receptors were obtained from an adult who received the AZD1222 COVID-19 vaccine.

V and J are TRBV7-9 and TRBJ2-1, with TRBD1 matching over 7 bases. After removal of 3 bases from V and 1 base from J, the junction contained 6 bases not matched to a gene. The CDR3 covers 16 residues. Germline-derived CDR1 and CDR2 are SEHNR and FQNEAQ (reference sequence). The CDR3 bases are TGTGCCAGCAGCTTTAGACAGGGAATGTCCTACAATGAGCAGTTCTTC. Translation gives CASSFRQGMSYNEQFF.

This chain joins TRBV6-1 and TRBJ2-5; possibly TRBD2 for D (6 bases). Germline-derived CDR1 and CDR2 are MNHNS and SASEGT. V was cut by 3 bases and J by 2 bases, with 16 bases left in between. The CDR3 is 16 amino acids. CDR3 sequence reads: CASSDPGGVLQETQYF. CDR3 coding DNA: TGTGCCAGCAGTGACCCCGGAGGGGTGTTGCAAGAGACCCAGTACTTC.

V gene TRBV18 combines with J gene TRBJ2-7, with D possibly being TRBD1 (6 bases). CDR3 length equals 14 residues. CDR1 KGHSH and CDR2 LQKENI come from the germline V gene. The germline V and J ends were trimmed by 3 bases and 6 bases, with 15 bases remaining between them. CDR3 in amino acids: CASSPLEQGIEQYF. The CDR3 DNA sequence: TGTGCCAGCTCACCCCTTGAACAGGGCATCGAGCAGTACTTC. Full variable domain (missing parts from reference TRBV18 and TRBJ2-7): NAGVMQNPRHLVRRRGQEARLRCSPMKGHSHVYWYRQLPEEGLKFMVYLQKENIIDESGMPKERFSAEFPKEGPSILRIQQVVRGDSAAYFCASSPLEQGIEQYFGPGTRLTVT.

The CDR3 nucleotides are TGTGCCAGCAGCCAGCGGACAGGGAGCTCCTACGAGCAGTACTTC. This translates into CASSQRTGSSYEQYF. The chain joins TRBV7-2 to TRBJ2-7; 8 bases line up with TRBD1. Trimming cost V 5 bases and J 0 bases; bases outside gene matches: 6. Germline V gives CDR1 SGHTA, CDR2 FQGNSA. The CDR3 loop spans 15 amino acids.

The CDR3 DNA follows: TGTGCCATCAGGGACGTCCATACGGCCACTGAAGCTTTCTTT. The encoded protein is CAIRDVHTATEAFF. The genes are TRBV10-3 and TRBJ1-1, with D uncertain. Trimming stripped 6 bases from V and 4 bases from J, with 15 bases between. Germline V gene sequence: CDR1 ENHRY, CDR2 SYGVKD. The CDR3 is made up of 14 amino acids.

V and J are TRBV6-5 and TRBJ1-6; D gene unclear. Germline values: CDR1 MNHEY, CDR2 SVGAGI. CDR3 size: 16 residues. Deletions cut 2 bases from V and 0 bases from J, with 8 bases between. The CDR3 DNA is TGTGCCAGCAGTTACAGGACGGCCTCCTATAATTCACCCCTCCACTTT. The encoded protein is CASSYRTASYNSPLHF.

The V gene is TRBV7-2, the J gene TRBJ2-1; no clear D gene. With 4 bases removed from V and 2 bases from J, the gap between germline ends came to 18 bases. Germline values: CDR1 SGHTA, CDR2 FQGNSA. CDR3 length: 17 amino acids. The CDR3 DNA is TGTGCCAGCAGCTCTTATAAGGGCCAAAGGGCCTACAATGAGCAGTTCTTC. It encodes CASSSYKGQRAYNEQFF.

The chain uses TRBV19 and TRBJ1-4, with unresolved D. The length of the CDR3 is 13 residues. V dropped 8 bases and J dropped 8 bases, with 15 bases sitting between them. Germline V gene data show CDR1 as LNHDA and CDR2 as SQIVND (reference sequence). DNA for the CDR3: TGTGCCAGTCGTCACTTATCGCGCGAAAAACTGTTTTTT. This codes for CASRHLSREKLFF.

The chain combines TRBV5-1 with TRBJ2-1; possibly TRBD1 for D (5 bases). CDR1 is SGHRS, CDR2 YFSETQ, per germline. The CDR3 covers 15 residues. V was pared by 5 bases and J by 3 bases, with 15 bases between. The CDR3 DNA sequence: TGCGCCAGCAGTTGGGGCGGTCCGAACTACAATGAGCAGTTCTTC. Translated, it gives CASSWGGPNYNEQFF.

The rearrangement links TRBV7-2 to TRBJ2-2; no clear D gene. V lost 2 bases, J lost 0 bases, and 4 bases lay in between. There are 14 residues in the CDR3. CDR1 is SGHTA and CDR2 is FQGNSA in the germline V gene. CDR3 sequence: CASSLSSNTGELFF. DNA for the CDR3: TGTGCCAGCAGCTTAAGTTCGAACACCGGGGAGCTGTTTTTT.

This clone was seen only a few times. The rearrangement links TRBV7-9 to TRBJ2-7; unclear D gene. V lost 2 bases and J lost 3, with 5 bases in between. The CDR3 extends over 12 amino acids. CDR1 is SEHNR, CDR2 FQNEAQ, per germline (reference sequence). CDR3 sequence reads: CASSLPDYEQYF. Written as DNA, the CDR3 is TGTGCCAGCAGCTTACCCGACTACGAGCAGTACTTC. Drawing the rest from reference TRBV7-9 and TRBJ2-7, the complete variable domain is DTGVSQNPRHKITKRGQNVTFRCDPISEHNRLYWYRQTLGQGPEFLTYFQNEAQLEKSRLLSDRFSAERPKGSFSTLEIQRTEQGDSAMYLCASSLPDYEQYFGPGTRLTVT.

The V and J genes are TRBV7-9 and TRBJ1-4; D not resolved. The CDR3 consists of 15 residues. V lost 4 bases and J 0 bases, leaving 9 bases between the germline ends. Germline V gene data show CDR1 as SEHNR and CDR2 as FQNEAQ (reference sequence). In DNA form, the CDR3 reads TGTGCCAGCAGCTCATCCCAGTCAACTAATGAAAAACTGTTTTTT. This gives the protein CASSSSQSTNEKLFF.

V and J are TRBV5-1 and TRBJ1-1, with TRBD1 matching over 7 bases. The CDR3 has 15 residues. Unmatched junction bases numbered 5, after V lost 2 bases and J lost 1 base. Germline CDR1 is SGHRS and CDR2 is YFSETQ. Here the CDR3 reads CASSFGQAENTEAFF. CDR3 nucleotide sequence: TGCGCCAGCAGCTTCGGACAGGCAGAGAACACTGAAGCTTTCTTT.

This chain uses TRBV7-9 with TRBJ1-1, with TRBD1 identical over 7 bases. Germline V gene data show CDR1 as SEHNR and CDR2 as FQNEAQ (reference sequence). V lost 5 bases to trimming and J lost 1 base; unmatched junction nucleotides: 7. This CDR3 is built from 15 residues. As DNA, the CDR3 is TGTGCCAGCAGCCCTGGGACAGCAAAGAACACTGAAGCTTTCTTT. As protein: CASSPGTAKNTEAFF.

The chain recombines TRBV10-2 with TRBJ1-1; D remains unclear. Germline assignment: CDR1 WSHSY and CDR2 SAAADI. The V gene lost 2 bases and the J gene lost 0 bases, with 10 bases spanning the gap. The CDR3 totals 15 residues. CDR3 sequence reads: CASSETAAMNTEAFF. CDR3 bases: TGCGCCAGCAGTGAGACAGCCGCCATGAACACTGAAGCTTTCTTT.

The chain carries TRBV11-2 and TRBJ1-1, with D perhaps matching TRBD1 (6 bases). The CDR3 sequence is 16 residues long. V was cut by 6 bases and J by 5 bases, with 22 bases left in between. Germline CDR1 is SGHAT and CDR2 is FQNNGV. The CDR3, as DNA: TGTGCCAGCAGTTTCGGGACACGACTAACGGGGACTGAAGCTTTCTTT. Protein sequence: CASSFGTRLTGTEAFF.

This chain connects TRBV3-1 (or the pseudogene TRBV3-2) to TRBJ2-5, with D unclear. This CDR3 region has 13 residues. V was shortened by 2 bases and J by 3 bases, with 7 bases between the two germline ends. The V gene's germline CDR1 is LGHDT and CDR2 YNNKEL (reference sequence). DNA of the CDR3: TGTGCCAGCAGCCAAAAGGGTAAAGAGACCCAGTACTTC. It translates to CASSQKGKETQYF.

The rearrangement links TRBV18 to TRBJ1-5; D perhaps matches TRBD1 (5 bases). The CDR3 covers 15 residues. Trimming removed 5 bases from V and 4 bases from J, with 15 bases in between. Germline V CDR1 and CDR2: KGHSH, LQKENI. Here the CDR3 DNA reads TGTGCCAGCTCAGCGACAGATCAGCGGAATCAGCCCCAGCATTTT. Its translation is CASSATDQRNQPQHF.

CDR3 nucleotides: TGTGCCAGCTCGGACGGATCCCATCAGCCCCAGCATTTT. It encodes CASSDGSHQPQHF. The J gene is TRBJ1-5, the V gene TRBV2; D ambiguous. The V end was cut by 8 bases, the J end by 5 bases, with 13 bases between. This CDR3 has 13 amino acids. The germline CDR1 and CDR2 sequences are SNHLY and FYNNEI.

The chain links TRBV3-1 (or the pseudogene TRBV3-2) to TRBJ1-1; D remains unclear. The CDR3 is made up of 15 amino acids. V dropped 5 bases and J dropped 1 base, with 14 bases sitting between them. The germline V gene has CDR1 LGHDT and CDR2 YNNKEL (reference sequence). CDR3 in DNA: TGTGCCAGCAGCTTCCAGACGGCGAAGAACACTGAAGCTTTCTTT. This translates into CASSFQTAKNTEAFF.

The V and J genes are TRBV19 and TRBJ1-2; the match to TRBD1 covers 9 bases. The V segment lost 5 bases and the J segment 9 bases; nucleotides outside the gene matches: 13. Per germline, CDR1 LNHDA and CDR2 SQIVND (reference sequence). The CDR3 loop spans 15 amino acids. The CDR3 loop is CASSPRTGAPPSYTF. Written as DNA, the CDR3 is TGTGCCAGTAGTCCCCGGACAGGGGCTCCCCCCAGCTACACCTTC.

The CDR3 sequence is CASSLAGTGGTGELFF. The CDR3 DNA is TGTGCCAGCAGCTTGGCCGGGACAGGGGGGACCGGGGAGCTGTTTTTT. V usage is TRBV5-4 and J usage is TRBJ2-2; TRBD1 agrees at 11 bases. In germline, CDR1 is SGHNT, CDR2 YYREEE (reference sequence). With 0 bases clipped from V and 5 bases from J, the junction kept 3 bases outside the gene matches. The CDR3 is 16 residues long.

The chain recombines TRBV11-2 with TRBJ1-5; D perhaps matches TRBD1 (6 bases). Germline V gene lookup returns CDR1 SGHAT and CDR2 FQNNGV. V lost 6 bases, J lost 3 bases, and 15 bases lay in between. CDR3 length: 15 residues. CDR3 amino acids: CASSLRGGVNQPQHF. CDR3 DNA: TGTGCCAGCAGTCTCAGGGGCGGAGTCAATCAGCCCCAGCATTTT.

V usage is TRBV4-2 and J usage is TRBJ1-1; the D is unclear. Germline CDR1 and CDR2: LGHNA and YNFKEQ. Deletions cut 0 bases from V and 5 bases from J, with 10 bases between. The CDR3 contains 14 residues. The CDR3 DNA is TGTGCCAGCAGCCAAGAATTCAGTGGAACTGAAGCTTTCTTT. This codes for CASSQEFSGTEAFF.

This chain connects TRBV30 to TRBJ2-5; 8 bases line up with TRBD2. Germline CDR1 and CDR2: GTSNPN and SVGIG (reference sequence). The V gene end was trimmed by 2 bases and the J gene end by 5 bases; junction bases not matched to a gene: 4. The CDR3 extends over 13 amino acids. This CDR3 is CAWSLTSEETQYF. The CDR3 region has the DNA TGTGCCTGGAGTCTGACTAGCGAGGAGACCCAGTACTTC.

As concerns this clone: This sample also contains other DNA sequences that code for the same CDR3. The chain employs TRBV9 and TRBJ1-5, with D unclear. CDR1 is SGDLS, CDR2 YYNGEE, per germline. CDR3 length: 14 amino acids. The ends were cut back, 2 bases at V and 0 bases at J, with 6 bases in the middle. CDR3 residues: CASSVGGSNQPQHF. CDR3 sequence (DNA): TGTGCCAGCAGCGTCGGCGGTAGCAATCAGCCCCAGCATTTT.

J is TRBJ2-1 and V is TRBV4-2; 10 nucleotides match TRBD2. The junction had 6 bases not matched to a gene; V was cut back by 3 bases and J by 4 bases. This CDR3 is 16 amino acids long. The germline gives CDR1 LGHNA, CDR2 YNFKEQ. The CDR3 sequence: CASSHPMTSGYNEQFF. DNA of the CDR3: TGTGCCAGCAGCCACCCCATGACTAGCGGGTACAATGAGCAGTTCTTC.

The chain employs TRBV25-1 and TRBJ1-3, with D hard to call. Trimming shortened V by 3 bases and J by 4 bases, and 4 bases separated the two germline ends. The CDR3 length is 12 residues. Per the germline V gene, CDR1 is MGHDK and CDR2 is SYGVNS. This CDR3 reads CASSDLGNTIYF. In nucleotides, the CDR3 is TGTGCCAGCAGTGATTTAGGAAACACCATATATTTT.

The J gene is TRBJ1-5, the V gene TRBV30; D call uncertain. Looked up from germline, CDR1 is GTSNPN and CDR2 is SVGIG (reference sequence). Between the trimmed V and J ends, which lost 0 bases and 1 base, there was a span of 7 bases. This CDR3 has 14 amino acids. CDR3 sequence reads: CAWSVGRSNQPQHF. The DNA of the CDR3 is TGTGCCTGGAGTGTAGGACGGAGCAATCAGCCCCAGCATTTT.

As concerns this clone: Other DNA sequences from this sample encode an identical CDR3 as well. This chain joins TRBV5-1 and TRBJ2-7, with 7 positions matching TRBD1. Germline CDR1 and CDR2: SGHRS and YFSETQ. V shed 2 bases and J 2 bases; nucleotides not matched to a gene: 1. The CDR3 spans 13 residues. The CDR3 sequence is CASSLTGAYEQYF. CDR3 sequence (DNA): TGCGCCAGCAGCTTAACAGGGGCCTACGAGCAGTACTTC.

The chain uses TRBV7-9 and TRBJ1-2; no firm D call. Deletions cut 3 bases from V and 0 bases from J, with 11 bases between. In germline, CDR1 is SEHNR, CDR2 FQNEAQ (reference sequence). This CDR3 comprises 15 residues. As DNA, the CDR3 is TGTGCCAGCAGCTTTGGTCAGGCCTCTAACTATGGCTACACCTTC. Residues: CASSFGQASNYGYTF.